This TCR beta chain is from a study of T cells in Graves' hyperthyroidism and ophthalmopathy. RNA transcripts provided the source from which TCR beta CDR3 regions were amplified. HTBI primers were the set used in a first-round RT-PCR of the TCR CDR3. Using its own MiXCR run on the multiplex PCR reads, TCRdb lists one record per CDR3 protein. The sample contains a few hundred thousand distinct CDR3 sequences, around 46% of which appear only once. Germline V gives CDR1 ENHRY, CDR2 SYGVKD. The CDR3 covers 15 residues. Broader study findings: In the blood, most expanded thyroid clonotypes above 0.001 appeared as well. By a 13 V-J model, ophthalmopathy was set apart from stable hyperthyroidism. Prediction of ophthalmopathy progression came a median around 6.1 months pre-onset.

Criteria for exclusion of patients were uncontrolled infection, other autoimmune disease, pregnancy or lactation. This clonotype was counted only a few times. What it binds is unknown. Its ends do not fully match the called genes, so a read error is possible. The sequencing input was peripheral blood or thyroid tissue (not recorded which). The sequence came from a woman younger than 35 with Graves' hyperthyroidism. V is TRBV10-3 and J is TRBJ1-2; 7 bases agree with TRBD1. CDR3: CASSSTGASNYGYTF. The CDR3 nucleotides are TGTGCCAGCAGTTCAACAGGGGCCTCTAACTATGGCTACACCTTC.